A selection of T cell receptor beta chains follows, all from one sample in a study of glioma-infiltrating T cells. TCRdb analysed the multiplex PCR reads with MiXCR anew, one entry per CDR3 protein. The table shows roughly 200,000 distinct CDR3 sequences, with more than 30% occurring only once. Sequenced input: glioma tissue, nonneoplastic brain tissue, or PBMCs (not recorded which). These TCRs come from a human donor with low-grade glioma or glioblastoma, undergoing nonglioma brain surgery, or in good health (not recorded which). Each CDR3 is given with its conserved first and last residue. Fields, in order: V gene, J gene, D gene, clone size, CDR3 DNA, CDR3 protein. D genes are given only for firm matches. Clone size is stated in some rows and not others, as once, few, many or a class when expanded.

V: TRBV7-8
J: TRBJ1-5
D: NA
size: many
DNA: TGTGCCAGCAGCTACCGGAGAGGGTCCGATCCTTATAGCAATCAGCCCCAGCATTTT
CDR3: CASSYRRGSDPYSNQPQHF

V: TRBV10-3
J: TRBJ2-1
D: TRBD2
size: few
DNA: TGTGCCACCGCACCACTCCTAGCGGGAGTTAGCAATGAGCAGTTCTTC
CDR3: CATAPLLAGVSNEQFF

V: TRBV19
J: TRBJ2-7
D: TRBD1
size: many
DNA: TGTGCCAGTAGTCTGGAGACAGGGGGTGTGTACGAGCAGTACTTC
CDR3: CASSLETGGVYEQYF

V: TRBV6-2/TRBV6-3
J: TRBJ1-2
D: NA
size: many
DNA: TGTGCCAGCAGTCTCTGGACAGCCAACTATGGCTACACCTTC
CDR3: CASSLWTANYGYTF

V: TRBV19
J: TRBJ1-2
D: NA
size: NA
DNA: TGTGCCAGTAGTTCCGGGGGATCGGTTCAAGGCTACACCTTC
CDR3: CASSSGGSVQGYTF

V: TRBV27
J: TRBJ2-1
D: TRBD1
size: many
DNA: TGTGCCAGCAGTCCCGACAGGGAGCCCTGGAATGAGCAGTTCTTC
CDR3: CASSPDREPWNEQFF

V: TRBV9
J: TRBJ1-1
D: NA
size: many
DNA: TGTGCCAGCAGCGTATACCCGGGAGGCACTGAAGCTTTCTTT
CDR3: CASSVYPGGTEAFF

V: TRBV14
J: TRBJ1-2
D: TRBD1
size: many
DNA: TGTGCCAGCAGCCAAACCACAGGGGGCTATGGCTACACCTTC
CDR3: CASSQTTGGYGYTF

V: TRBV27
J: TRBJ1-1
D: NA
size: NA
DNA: TGTACCAGCAGTCCCGGATGGGGCAACGCTGAAGCTTTCTTT
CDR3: CTSSPGWGNAEAFF

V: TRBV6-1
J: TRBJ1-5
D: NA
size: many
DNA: TGTGCCAGCAGTCGCGGAGGGCCCGGTGGGGGCAATCAGCCCCAGCATTTT
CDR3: CASSRGGPGGGNQPQHF

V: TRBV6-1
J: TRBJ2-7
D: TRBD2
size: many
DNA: TGTGCCAGCAAGGAAGCGGGAGTCGGTTACGAGCAGTACTTC
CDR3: CASKEAGVGYEQYF

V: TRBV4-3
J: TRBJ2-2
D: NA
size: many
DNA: TGCGCCAGCAGCCAAGGGGCGCGTATGGCCGGGGAGCTGTTTTTT
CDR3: CASSQGARMAGELFF

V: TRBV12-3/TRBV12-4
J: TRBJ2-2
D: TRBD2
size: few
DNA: TGTGCCAGCAGCCCTACTAGCGGGAGCACCGGGGAGCTGTTTTTT
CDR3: CASSPTSGSTGELFF

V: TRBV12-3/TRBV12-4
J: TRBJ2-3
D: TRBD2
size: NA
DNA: TGTGCCAGCAGAAACGGGACTAGATCTACAGATACGCAGTATTTT
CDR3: CASRNGTRSTDTQYF

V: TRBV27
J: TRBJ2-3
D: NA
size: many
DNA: TGTGCCAGCAGTTTCGGGTCGACTTCCGATACGCAGTATTTT
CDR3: CASSFGSTSDTQYF

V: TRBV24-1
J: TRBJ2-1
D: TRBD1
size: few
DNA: TGTGCCACCAGTGAGCCGGGACAGGGGACTAGCTCCTACAATGAGCAGTTCTTC
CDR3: CATSEPGQGTSSYNEQFF

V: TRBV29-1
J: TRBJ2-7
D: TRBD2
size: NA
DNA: TGCAGCTCGAGAACTAGCGGGATTAGCGAGCAGTACTTC
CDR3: CSSRTSGISEQYF